The entry that follows covers one T cell receptor (beta chain) sequence. As yet, its antigen is unknown. The repertoire was sequenced with immunoSEQ multiplex PCR; TCRdb's copy has only in-frame clones and lacks some. The table has about 340,000 clones, more than 85% seen once; the top ten hold about 5.8%. This CDR3 has 16 residues. Documented time point: blood from clinic visit 5 months post-surgery; TSC patient then seizure free. Only cases whose brain tissue showed the highest T cell transcript signatures were sequenced. These data are taken from a study of brain T cells in children with intractable seizures. Study-wide results and caveats: Absence of clones before surgery may stem from lower sequencing depth.

The clonotype comes from a boy in the first two years of life with tuberous sclerosis and intractable seizures. The specimen comprised peripheral blood, sampled less than 6 months after surgery. The chain combines TRBV21-1 with TRBJ2-3. TRBV21-1 represents a pseudogene. In DNA, the CDR3 is TGTGCCATCAGGGGACCGACTCTCCTGTTCACAGATACGCAGTATTTT. This translates into CAIRGPTLLFTDTQYF.